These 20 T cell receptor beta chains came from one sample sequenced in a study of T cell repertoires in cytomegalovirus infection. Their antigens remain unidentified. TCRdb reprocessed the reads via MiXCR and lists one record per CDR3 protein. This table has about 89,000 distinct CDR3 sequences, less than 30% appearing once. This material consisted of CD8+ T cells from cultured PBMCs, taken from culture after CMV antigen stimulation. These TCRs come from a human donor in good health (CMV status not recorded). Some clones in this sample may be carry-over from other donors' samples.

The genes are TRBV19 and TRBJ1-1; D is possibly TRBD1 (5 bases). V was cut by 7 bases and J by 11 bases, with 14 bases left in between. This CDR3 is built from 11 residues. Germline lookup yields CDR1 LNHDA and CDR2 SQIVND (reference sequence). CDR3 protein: CASKVGVWAFF. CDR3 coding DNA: TGTGCCAGTAAAGTGGGGGTTTGGGCTTTCTTT.

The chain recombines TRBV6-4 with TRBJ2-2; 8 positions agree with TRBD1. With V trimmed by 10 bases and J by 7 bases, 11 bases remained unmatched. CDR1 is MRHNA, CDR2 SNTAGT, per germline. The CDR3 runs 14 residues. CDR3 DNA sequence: TGTGCCATCGAGACAGGGGAATTTGGCGGGGAGCTGTTTTTT. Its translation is CAIETGEFGGELFF.

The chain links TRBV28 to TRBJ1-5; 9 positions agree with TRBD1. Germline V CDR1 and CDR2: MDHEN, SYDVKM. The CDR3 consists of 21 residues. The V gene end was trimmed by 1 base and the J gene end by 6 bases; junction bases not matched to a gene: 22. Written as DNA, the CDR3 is TGTGCCAGCAGTTTATTGATGGGGGACAGGGTTTCAGTCGGAGAAAGTCAGCCCCAGCATTTT. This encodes CASSLLMGDRVSVGESQPQHF.

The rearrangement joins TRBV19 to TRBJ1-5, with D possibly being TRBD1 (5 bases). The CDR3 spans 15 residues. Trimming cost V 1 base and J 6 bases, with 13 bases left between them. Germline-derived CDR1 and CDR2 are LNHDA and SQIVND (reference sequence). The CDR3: CASSIGDGARQPQHF. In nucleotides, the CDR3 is TGTGCCAGTAGTATAGGGGACGGAGCACGTCAGCCCCAGCATTTT. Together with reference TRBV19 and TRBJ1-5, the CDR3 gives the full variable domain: DGGITQSPKYLFRKEGQNVTLSCEQNLNHDAMYWYRQDPGQGLRLIYYSQIVNDFQKGDIAEGYSVSREKKESFPLTVTSAQKNPTAFYLCASSIGDGARQPQHFGDGTRLSIL.

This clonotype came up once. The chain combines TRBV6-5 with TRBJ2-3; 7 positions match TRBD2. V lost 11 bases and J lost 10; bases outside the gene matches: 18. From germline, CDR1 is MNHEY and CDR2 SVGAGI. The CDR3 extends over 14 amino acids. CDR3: CAGPGGAGTPAQYF. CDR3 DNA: TGTGCCGGCCCGGGGGGAGCGGGAACCCCTGCGCAGTATTTT.

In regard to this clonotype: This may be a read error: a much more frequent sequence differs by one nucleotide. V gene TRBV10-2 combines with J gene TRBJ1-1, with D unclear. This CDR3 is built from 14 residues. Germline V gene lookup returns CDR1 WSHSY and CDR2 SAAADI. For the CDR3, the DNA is TGCGCCAGCAGTGATGACCTATCGAACACTAAAGCTTTCTTT. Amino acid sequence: CASSDDLSNTKAFF.

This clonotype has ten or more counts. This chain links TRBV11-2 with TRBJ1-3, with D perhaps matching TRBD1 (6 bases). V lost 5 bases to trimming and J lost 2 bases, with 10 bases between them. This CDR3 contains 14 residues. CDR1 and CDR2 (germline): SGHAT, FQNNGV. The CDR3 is CASSRQGTGNTIYF. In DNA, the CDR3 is TGTGCCAGCAGCCGCCAGGGGACTGGAAACACCATATATTTT.

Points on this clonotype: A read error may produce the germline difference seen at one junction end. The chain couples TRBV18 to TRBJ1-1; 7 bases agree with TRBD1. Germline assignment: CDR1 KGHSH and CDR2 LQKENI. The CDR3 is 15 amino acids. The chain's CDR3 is CAGSPRGGLNTEAFF. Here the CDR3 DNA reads TGTGCCGGCTCACCACGAGGGGGCCTGAACACTGAAGCTTTCTTT. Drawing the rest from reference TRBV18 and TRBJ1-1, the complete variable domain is NAGVMQNPRHLVRRRGQEARLRCSPMKGHSHVYWYRQLPEEGLKFMVYLQKENIIDESGMPKERFSAEFPKEGPSILRIQQVVRGDSAAYFCAGSPRGGLNTEAFFGQGTRLTVV.

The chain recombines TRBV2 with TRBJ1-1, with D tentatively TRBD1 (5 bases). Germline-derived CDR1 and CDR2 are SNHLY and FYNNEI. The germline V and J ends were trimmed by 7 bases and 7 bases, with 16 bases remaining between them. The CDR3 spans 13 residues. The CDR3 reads CASIEAGISEAFF. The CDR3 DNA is TGTGCCAGCATCGAGGCAGGGATAAGTGAAGCTTTCTTT. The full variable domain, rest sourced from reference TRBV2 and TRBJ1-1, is EPEVTQTPSHQVTQMGQEVILRCVPISNHLYFYWYRQILGQKVEFLVSFYNNEISEKSEIFDDQFSVERPDGSNFTLKIRSTKLEDSAMYFCASIEAGISEAFFGQGTRLTVV.

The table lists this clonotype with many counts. The CDR3 DNA reads TGTGCCAGCAGTTTCTCTGGATCTCCGCCGCGGGAGACCCAGTACTTC. Amino acids: CASSFSGSPPRETQYF. This rearrangement joins TRBV12-3 or TRBV12-4 to TRBJ2-5; no reliable D call. Trimming removed 3 bases at V and 5 bases at J, with 19 bases between. The CDR3 has 16 amino acids.

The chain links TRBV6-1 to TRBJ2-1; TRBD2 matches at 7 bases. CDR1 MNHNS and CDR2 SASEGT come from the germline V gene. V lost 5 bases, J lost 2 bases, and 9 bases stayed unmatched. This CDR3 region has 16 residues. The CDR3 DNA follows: TGTGCCAGCAGTACTCGCGCGGGGGTTACCTACAATGAGCAGTTCTTC. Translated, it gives CASSTRAGVTYNEQFF.

Written as DNA, the CDR3 is TGTGCCAGTAGTCCGGTAACCCCCCCCGGGGAGCTGTTTTTT. It is translated as CASSPVTPPGELFF. This sequence joins TRBV19 and TRBJ2-2; D remains unclear. The CDR3 loop spans 14 amino acids. Looked up from germline, CDR1 is LNHDA and CDR2 is SQIVND (reference sequence). V lost 5 bases, J lost 6 bases, and 13 bases lay in between. The full variable domain, with the rest looked up from reference TRBV19 and TRBJ2-2, is DGGITQSPKYLFRKEGQNVTLSCEQNLNHDAMYWYRQDPGQGLRLIYYSQIVNDFQKGDIAEGYSVSREKKESFPLTVTSAQKNPTAFYLCASSPVTPPGELFFGEGSRLTVL.

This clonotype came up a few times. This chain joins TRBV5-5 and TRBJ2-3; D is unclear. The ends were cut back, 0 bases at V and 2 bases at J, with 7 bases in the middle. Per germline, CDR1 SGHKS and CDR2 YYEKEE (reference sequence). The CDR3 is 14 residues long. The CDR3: CASSLGHHTDTQYF. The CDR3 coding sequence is TGTGCCAGCAGCTTGGGACACCACACAGATACGCAGTATTTT.

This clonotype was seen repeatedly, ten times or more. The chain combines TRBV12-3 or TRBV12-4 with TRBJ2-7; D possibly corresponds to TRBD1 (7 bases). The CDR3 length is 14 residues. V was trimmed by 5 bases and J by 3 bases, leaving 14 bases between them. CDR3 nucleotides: TGTGCCAGCAGTCAGGGGGGACAGTACTACGAGCAGTACTTC. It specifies CASSQGGQYYEQYF.

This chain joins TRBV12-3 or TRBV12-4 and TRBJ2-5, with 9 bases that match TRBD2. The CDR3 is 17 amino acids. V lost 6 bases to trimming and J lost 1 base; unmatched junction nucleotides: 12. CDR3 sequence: CASSPMGSGGTQETQYF. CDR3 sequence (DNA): TGTGCCAGCAGCCCAATGGGTAGCGGGGGCACCCAAGAGACCCAGTACTTC.

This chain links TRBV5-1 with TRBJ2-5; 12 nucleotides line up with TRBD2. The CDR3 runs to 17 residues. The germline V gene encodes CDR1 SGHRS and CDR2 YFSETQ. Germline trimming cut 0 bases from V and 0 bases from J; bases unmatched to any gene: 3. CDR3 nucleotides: TGCGCCAGCAGCTTGGGACTAGCGGGGGTCTACCAAGAGACCCAGTACTTC. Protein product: CASSLGLAGVYQETQYF.

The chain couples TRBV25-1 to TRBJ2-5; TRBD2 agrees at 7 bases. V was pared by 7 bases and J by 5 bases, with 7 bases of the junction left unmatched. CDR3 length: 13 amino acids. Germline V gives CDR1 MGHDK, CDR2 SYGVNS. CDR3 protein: CASTPGGKETQYF. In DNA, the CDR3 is TGTGCCAGCACGCCGGGGGGTAAGGAGACCCAGTACTTC. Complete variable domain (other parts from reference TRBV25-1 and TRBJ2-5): EADIYQTPRYLVIGTGKKITLECSQTMGHDKMYWYQQDPGMELHLIHYSYGVNSTEKGDLSSESTVSRIRTEHFPLTLESARPSHTSQYLCASTPGGKETQYFGPGTRLLVL.

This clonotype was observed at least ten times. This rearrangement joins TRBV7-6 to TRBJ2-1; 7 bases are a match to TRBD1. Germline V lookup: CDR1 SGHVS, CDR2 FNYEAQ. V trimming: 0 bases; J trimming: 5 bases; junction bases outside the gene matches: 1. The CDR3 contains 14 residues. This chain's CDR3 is CASSLAGQDNEQFF. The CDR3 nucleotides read TGTGCCAGCAGCTTAGCCGGACAGGACAATGAGCAGTTCTTC.

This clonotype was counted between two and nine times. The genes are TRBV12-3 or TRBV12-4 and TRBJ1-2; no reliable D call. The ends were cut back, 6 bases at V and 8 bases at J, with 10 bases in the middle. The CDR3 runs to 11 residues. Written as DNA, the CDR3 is TGTGCCAGCAGCCAAAACGGCGGCTACACCTTC. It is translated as CASSQNGGYTF.

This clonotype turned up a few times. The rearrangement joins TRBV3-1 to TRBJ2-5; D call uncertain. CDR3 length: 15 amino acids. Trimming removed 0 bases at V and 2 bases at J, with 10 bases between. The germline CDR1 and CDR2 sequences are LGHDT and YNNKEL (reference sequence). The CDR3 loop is CASSQDVGEQETQYF. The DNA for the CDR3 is TGTGCCAGCAGCCAAGATGTAGGCGAACAAGAGACCCAGTACTTC.